The T cell receptor (beta chain) described here comes from a study of cytomegalovirus exposure and HLA in healthy donors. Note on this clone: Its matching antigen is unknown.

Per the germline V gene, CDR1 is MGHRA and CDR2 is YSYEKL. V was shortened by 1 base and J by 5 bases, with 17 bases between the two germline ends. This CDR3 spans 16 amino acids. These donors, healthy bone marrow donors, were studied. Study-level results: Some segments of the V type, notably TRBV6-2 and TRBV6-3, were excluded as indistinguishable. Among the sequence variants, a highly shared cluster was likely an artifact of sequencing. There were several of the most significant clusters that appeared linked to common viral pathogens in a later analysis.

This PCR relied on a set of 60 Vbeta primers and 13 Jbeta primers. Sequenced by immunoSEQ multiplex PCR; TCRdb stores in-frame clones only, minus some. The repertoire holds approximately 52,000 clones, with roughly 70% as singletons. This TCR came from a man aged 35 to 55 in good health and CMV-seropositive. V usage is TRBV4-1 and J usage is TRBJ2-5, with D tentatively TRBD2 (7 bases). The sequenced sample consisted of PBMCs. The CDR3 DNA follows: TGCGCCAGCAGCCAAGTGGCGCGGGGGCTGATTGAGACCCAGTACTTC. Protein product: CASSQVARGLIETQYF.